This T cell receptor beta chain was profiled in a study of T cell repertoires in cytomegalovirus infection. Each CDR3 protein gets one entry after TCRdb re-called the reads with MiXCR. The table shows 200,000 to 300,000 distinct CDR3 sequences, with roughly an eighth occurring only once. The CDR3 contains 14 residues. Germline lookup yields CDR1 DFQATT and CDR2 SNEGSKA (reference sequence). Trimming took off 3 bases at V and 12 bases at J, with 18 bases between the two ends. Comment on this clonotype: Its antigen is still unknown.

Study-level points and caveats: Across the ex vivo response, the dominant clonotypes were HLA-C-restricted CMV-specific TCR beta clonotypes.

The chain combines TRBV20-1 with TRBJ1-6; D is possibly TRBD1 (5 bases). The sample taken for sequencing was PBMCs. The clonotype comes from a human donor in good health (CMV status not recorded). Some clones in this sample may be carry-over from other donors' samples. The CDR3 DNA sequence: TGCAGTGCTAGTGCCTCGGGGGAAATTGGACCCCTCCACTTT. Encoded protein: CSASASGEIGPLHF.